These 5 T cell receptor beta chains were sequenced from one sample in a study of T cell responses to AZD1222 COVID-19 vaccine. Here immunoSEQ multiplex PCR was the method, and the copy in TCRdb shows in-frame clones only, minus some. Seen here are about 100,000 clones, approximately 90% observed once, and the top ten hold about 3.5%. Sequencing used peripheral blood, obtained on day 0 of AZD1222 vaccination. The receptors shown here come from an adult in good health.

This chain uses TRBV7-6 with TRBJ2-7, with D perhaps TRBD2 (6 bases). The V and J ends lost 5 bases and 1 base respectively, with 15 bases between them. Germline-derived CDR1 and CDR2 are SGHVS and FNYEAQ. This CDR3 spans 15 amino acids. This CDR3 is CASSRDSQTSYEQYF. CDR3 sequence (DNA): TGTGCCAGCAGCCGGGACTCCCAGACTTCCTACGAGCAGTACTTC.

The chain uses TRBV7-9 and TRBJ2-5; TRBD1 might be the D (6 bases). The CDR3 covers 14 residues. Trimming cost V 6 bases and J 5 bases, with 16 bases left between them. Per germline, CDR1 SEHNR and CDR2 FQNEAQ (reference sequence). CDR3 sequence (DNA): TGTGCCAGCAGGGTAGGGGGAGTTCAGGAGACCCAGTACTTC. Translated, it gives CASRVGGVQETQYF. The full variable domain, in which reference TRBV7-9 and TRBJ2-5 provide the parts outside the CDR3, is DTGVSQNPRHKITKRGQNVTFRCDPISEHNRLYWYRQTLGQGPEFLTYFQNEAQLEKSRLLSDRFSAERPKGSFSTLEIQRTEQGDSAMYLCASRVGGVQETQYFGPGTRLLVL.

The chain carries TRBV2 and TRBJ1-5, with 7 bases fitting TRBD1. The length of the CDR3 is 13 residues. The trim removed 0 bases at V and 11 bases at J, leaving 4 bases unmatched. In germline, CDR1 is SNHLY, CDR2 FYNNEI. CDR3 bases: TGTGCCAGCAGTGAAGCCCCAGGGGGAGCCCAGCATTTT. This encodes CASSEAPGGAQHF.

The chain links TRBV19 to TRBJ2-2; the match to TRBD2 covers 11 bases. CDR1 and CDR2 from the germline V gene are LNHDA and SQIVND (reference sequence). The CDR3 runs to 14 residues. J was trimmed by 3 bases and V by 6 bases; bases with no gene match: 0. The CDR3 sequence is CASRGLADTGELFF. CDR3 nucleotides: TGTGCCAGTAGGGGACTAGCGGACACCGGGGAGCTGTTTTTT.

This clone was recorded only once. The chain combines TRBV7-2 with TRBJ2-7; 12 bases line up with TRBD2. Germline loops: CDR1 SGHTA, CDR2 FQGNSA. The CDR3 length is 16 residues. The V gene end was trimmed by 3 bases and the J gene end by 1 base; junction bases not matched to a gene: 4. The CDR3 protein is CASSFGLAGLSYEQYF. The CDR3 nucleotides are TGTGCCAGCAGCTTCGGACTAGCGGGGCTTTCCTACGAGCAGTACTTC.